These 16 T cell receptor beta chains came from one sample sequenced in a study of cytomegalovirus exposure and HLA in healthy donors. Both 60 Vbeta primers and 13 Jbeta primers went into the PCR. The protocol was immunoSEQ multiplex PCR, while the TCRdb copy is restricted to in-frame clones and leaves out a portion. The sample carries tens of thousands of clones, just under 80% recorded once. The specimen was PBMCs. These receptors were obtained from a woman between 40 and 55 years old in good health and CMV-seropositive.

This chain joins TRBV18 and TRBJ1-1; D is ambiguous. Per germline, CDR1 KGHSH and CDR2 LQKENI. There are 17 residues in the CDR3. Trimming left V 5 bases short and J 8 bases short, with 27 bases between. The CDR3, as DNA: TGTGCCAGCTCATCGAGGGCGGAGGGCATGGGATCGTTAGAAGCTTTCTTT. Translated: CASSSRAEGMGSLEAFF.

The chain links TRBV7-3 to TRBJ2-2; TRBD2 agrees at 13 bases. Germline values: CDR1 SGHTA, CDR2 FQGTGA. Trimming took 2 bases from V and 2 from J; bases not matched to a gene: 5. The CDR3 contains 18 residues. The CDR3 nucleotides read TGTGCCAGCAGCTTACGGACTAGCGGGGGACCAAACACCGGGGAGCTGTTTTTT. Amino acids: CASSLRTSGGPNTGELFF. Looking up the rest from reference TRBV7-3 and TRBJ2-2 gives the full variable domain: GAGVSQTPSNKVTEKGKYVELRCDPISGHTALYWYRQSLGQGPEFLIYFQGTGAADDSGLPNDRFFAVRPEGSVSTLKIQRTERGDSAVYLCASSLRTSGGPNTGELFFGEGSRLTVL.

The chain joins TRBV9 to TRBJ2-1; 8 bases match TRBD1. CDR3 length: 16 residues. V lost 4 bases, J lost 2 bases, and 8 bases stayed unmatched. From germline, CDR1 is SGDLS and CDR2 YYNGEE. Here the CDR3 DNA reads TGTGCCAGCAGCCCGCGGACAGGGTCCACCTACAATGAGCAGTTCTTC. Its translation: CASSPRTGSTYNEQFF.

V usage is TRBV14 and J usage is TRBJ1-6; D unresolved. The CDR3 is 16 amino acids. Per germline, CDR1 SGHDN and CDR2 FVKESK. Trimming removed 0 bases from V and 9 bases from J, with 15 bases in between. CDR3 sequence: CASSQDRVFLSSPLHF. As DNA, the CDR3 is TGTGCCAGCAGCCAAGATCGGGTGTTTCTGAGTTCACCCCTCCACTTT.

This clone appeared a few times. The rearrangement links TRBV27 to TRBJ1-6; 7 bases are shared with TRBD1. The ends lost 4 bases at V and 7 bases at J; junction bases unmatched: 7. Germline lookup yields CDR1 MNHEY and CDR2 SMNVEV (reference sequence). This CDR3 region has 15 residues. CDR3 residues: CASSSLRDSNSPLHF. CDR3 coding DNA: TGTGCCAGCAGTTCACTCCGGGACAGCAATTCACCCCTCCACTTT.

CDR3 amino acids: CASSLDGQGGFGGEKLFF. The CDR3 region has the DNA TGCGCCAGCAGCTTGGATGGACAGGGAGGATTCGGTGGGGAAAAACTGTTTTTT. The gene calls are TRBV5-1 and TRBJ1-4; 8 bases align to TRBD1. Germline V gene sequence: CDR1 SGHRS, CDR2 YFSETQ. The V segment lost 0 bases and the J segment 8 bases; nucleotides outside the gene matches: 15. The CDR3 totals 18 residues.

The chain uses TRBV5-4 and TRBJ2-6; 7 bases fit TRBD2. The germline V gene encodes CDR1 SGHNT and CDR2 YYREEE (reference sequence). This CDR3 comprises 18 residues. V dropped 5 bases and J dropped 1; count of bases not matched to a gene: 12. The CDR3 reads CASRTGTNLISGANVLTF. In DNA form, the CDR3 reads TGTGCCAGCAGAACCGGGACTAACCTTATATCTGGGGCCAACGTCCTGACTTTC.

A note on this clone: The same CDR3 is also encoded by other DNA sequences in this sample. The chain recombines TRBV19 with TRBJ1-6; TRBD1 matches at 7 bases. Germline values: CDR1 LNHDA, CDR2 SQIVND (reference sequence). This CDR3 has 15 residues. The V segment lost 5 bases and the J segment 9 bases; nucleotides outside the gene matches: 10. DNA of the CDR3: TGTGCCAGTAGTCAAGGACAGGCGGATAGTTCACCCCTCCACTTT. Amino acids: CASSQGQADSSPLHF.

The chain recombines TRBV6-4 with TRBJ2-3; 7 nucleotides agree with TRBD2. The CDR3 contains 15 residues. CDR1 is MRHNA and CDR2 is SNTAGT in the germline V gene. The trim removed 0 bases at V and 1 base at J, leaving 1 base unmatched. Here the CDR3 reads CASSDSLAGTDTQYF. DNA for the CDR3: TGTGCCAGCAGTGACTCTCTAGCGGGCACAGATACGCAGTATTTT.

The CDR3 DNA follows: TGTGCCAGCAGCACTGGACAGGGCGGTGAGACCCAGTACTTC. Translation: CASSTGQGGETQYF. The chain links TRBV7-9 to TRBJ2-5, with 8 bases that match TRBD1. Germline lookup yields CDR1 SEHNR and CDR2 FQNEAQ (reference sequence). With V trimmed by 5 bases and J by 5 bases, 7 bases remained unmatched. The CDR3 runs 14 residues.

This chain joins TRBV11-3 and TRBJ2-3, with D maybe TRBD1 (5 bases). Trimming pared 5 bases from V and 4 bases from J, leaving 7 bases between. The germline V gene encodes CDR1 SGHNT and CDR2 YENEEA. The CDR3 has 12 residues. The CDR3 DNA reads TGTGCCAGCAGCGCCAGGGCAGATACGCAGTATTTT. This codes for CASSARADTQYF.

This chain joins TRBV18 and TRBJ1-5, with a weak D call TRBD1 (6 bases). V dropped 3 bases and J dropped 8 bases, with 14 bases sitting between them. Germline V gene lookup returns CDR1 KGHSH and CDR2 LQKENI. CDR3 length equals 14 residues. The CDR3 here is CASSPTDSGKPQHF. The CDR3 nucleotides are TGTGCCAGCTCACCCACGGACAGTGGGAAGCCCCAGCATTTT.

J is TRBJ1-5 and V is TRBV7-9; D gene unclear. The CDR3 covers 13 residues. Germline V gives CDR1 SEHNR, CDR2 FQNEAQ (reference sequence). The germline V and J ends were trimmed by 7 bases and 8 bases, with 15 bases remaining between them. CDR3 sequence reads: CASTSEGGKPQHF. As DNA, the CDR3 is TGTGCCAGCACCTCCGAGGGTGGAAAGCCCCAGCATTTT.

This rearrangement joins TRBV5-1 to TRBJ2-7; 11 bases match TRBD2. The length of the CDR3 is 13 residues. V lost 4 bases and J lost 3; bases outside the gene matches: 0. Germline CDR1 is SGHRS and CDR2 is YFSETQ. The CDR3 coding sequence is TGCGCCAGCAGCGGGACTAGCGGCTACGAGCAGTACTTC. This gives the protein CASSGTSGYEQYF.

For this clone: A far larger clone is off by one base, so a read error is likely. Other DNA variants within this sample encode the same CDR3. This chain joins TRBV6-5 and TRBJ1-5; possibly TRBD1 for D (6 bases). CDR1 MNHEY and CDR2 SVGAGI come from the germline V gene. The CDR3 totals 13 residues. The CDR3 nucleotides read TGTGCCAGCAGTCAAGGACAGAATCAGCCCCAACATTTT. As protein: CASSQGQNQPQHF.

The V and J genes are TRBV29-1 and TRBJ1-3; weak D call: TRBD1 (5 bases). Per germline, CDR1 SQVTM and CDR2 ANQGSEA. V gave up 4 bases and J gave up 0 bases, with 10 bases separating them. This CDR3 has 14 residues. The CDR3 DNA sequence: TGCAGCGTTGGGGGGGAGAACTCTGGAAACACCATATATTTT. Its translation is CSVGGENSGNTIYF. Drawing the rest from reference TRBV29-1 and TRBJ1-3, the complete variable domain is SAVISQKPSRDICQRGTSLTIQCQVDSQVTMMFWYRQQPGQSLTLIATANQGSEATYESGFVIDKFPISRPNLTFSTLTVSNMSPEDSSIYLCSVGGENSGNTIYFGEGSWLTVV.